Included here is one TCR beta chain sequence, with context. This entry comes from a study of blood T cell repertoires in COVID-19. Living in roughly 25 US areas, the participants were between roughly 18 and 90 years of age. Participants' reported clinical history set cohort assignment. Donors of Cohort 3 who recovered were those that had two negative PCRs, clearance, or symptom resolution. The repertoire was sequenced with immunoSEQ multiplex PCR; TCRdb's copy has only in-frame clones and lacks some. The sample shows roughly 200,000 clones, about 90% of them seen only once. Material: PBMCs or T cells enriched from blood (not recorded which). This sequence originates from a woman under 40 who had recovered from COVID-19.

CDR3 loop: CAWSGTGGNGGYTF. CDR3 nucleotide sequence: TGTGCCTGGAGCGGGACAGGGGGAAACGGCGGCTACACCTTC. The chain links TRBV30 to TRBJ1-2, with 11 bases matching TRBD1. The ends lost 3 bases at V and 8 bases at J; junction bases unmatched: 8. Germline values: CDR1 GTSNPN, CDR2 SVGIG (reference sequence). The CDR3 is made up of 14 amino acids.